The 32 T cell receptor beta chains in this list originate from one sample, sequenced in a study of blood T cell repertoires in COVID-19. Some clones are missing from TCRdb's copy, which holds only in-frame ones; the method was immunoSEQ multiplex PCR. Of some 120,000 clones in the sample, roughly nine tenths are singletons; the top ten hold approximately 4.6%. Input material: peripheral blood. Receptor source: a man in his sixties with COVID-19, enrolled during active disease.

The CDR3 nucleotides read TGTGCCAGCAGATATACAGGGATTGGAATGAATGAGCAGTTCTTC. Translating it yields CASRYTGIGMNEQFF. The V and J genes are TRBV6-5 and TRBJ2-1; possibly TRBD1 for D (6 bases). With 6 bases removed from V and 7 bases from J, the gap between germline ends came to 19 bases. The CDR3 runs 15 residues. Germline V CDR1 and CDR2: MNHEY, SVGAGI.

V gene TRBV28 combines with J gene TRBJ1-2; TRBD1 is a possible D gene (6 bases). V was cut by 3 bases and J by 4 bases, with 12 bases left in between. The CDR3 is 14 residues long. The V gene's germline CDR1 is MDHEN and CDR2 SYDVKM. This CDR3 reads CASSFRGASYGYTF. For the CDR3, the DNA is TGTGCCAGCAGTTTCAGGGGCGCAAGCTATGGCTACACCTTC.

J is TRBJ2-7 and V is TRBV24-1; D gene uncertain. Germline values: CDR1 KGHDR, CDR2 SFDVKD. CDR3 length: 13 residues. V lost 2 bases and J lost 3, with 7 bases in between. CDR3 DNA sequence: TGTGCCACCAGTGATTCGAACAGCTACGAGCAGTACTTC. Its translation: CATSDSNSYEQYF.

The CDR3 spells CASSFGLAEETQYF. The CDR3 DNA is TGTGCCAGCAGCTTTGGACTAGCAGAAGAGACCCAGTACTTC. The genes are TRBV7-9 and TRBJ2-5; 8 bases fit TRBD2. Losses at the gene ends were 3 bases for V and 3 bases for J; bases not matched to a gene: 3. Germline CDR1 and CDR2: SEHNR and FQNEAQ (reference sequence). The CDR3 spans 14 residues.

V and J are TRBV29-1 and TRBJ1-2, with TRBD1 identical over 8 bases. The CDR3 length is 11 residues. CDR1 is SQVTM and CDR2 is ANQGSEA in the germline V gene. The V and J ends lost 6 bases and 5 bases, in that order; junction bases with no gene match: 2. The CDR3 region is CSVDRDYGYTF. The CDR3 DNA reads TGCAGCGTGGACAGGGATTATGGCTACACCTTC.

This clone was seen once. CDR3 coding DNA: TGTGCCAGCTCACGGGACAGGGGAAACTATGGCTACACCTTC. Translation: CASSRDRGNYGYTF. This sequence joins TRBV18 and TRBJ1-2, with TRBD1 matching over 10 bases. CDR1 is KGHSH, CDR2 LQKENI, per germline. With 4 bases clipped from V and 2 bases from J, the junction kept 1 base outside the gene matches. This CDR3 comprises 14 residues.

The chain recombines TRBV19 with TRBJ1-2; TRBD1 is a possible D gene (6 bases). Germline V lookup: CDR1 LNHDA, CDR2 SQIVND (reference sequence). The CDR3 covers 17 residues. V lost 6 bases and J lost 6, with 26 bases in between. The DNA of the CDR3 is TGTGCCAGTAGATATATCCAAAGGGGGGGAATTGGAGATGGCTACACCTTC. Encoded protein: CASRYIQRGGIGDGYTF. Supplemented by reference TRBV19 and TRBJ1-2, the full variable domain reads DGGITQSPKYLFRKEGQNVTLSCEQNLNHDAMYWYRQDPGQGLRLIYYSQIVNDFQKGDIAEGYSVSREKKESFPLTVTSAQKNPTAFYLCASRYIQRGGIGDGYTFGSGTRLTVV.

Concerning this clone: Other DNA sequences in the sample encode the same CDR3. The chain combines TRBV5-1 with TRBJ2-7; 12 positions match TRBD1. The germline CDR1 and CDR2 sequences are SGHRS and YFSETQ. The trim removed 4 bases at V and 6 bases at J, leaving 11 bases unmatched. CDR3 size: 16 residues. CDR3: CASSRSRGTGGLEQYF. CDR3 nucleotide sequence: TGCGCCAGCAGCCGCTCCCGCGGGACAGGGGGCCTCGAGCAGTACTTC.

This clone was seen more than once but under ten times. This rearrangement joins TRBV4-1 to TRBJ1-1; D is unclear. Trimming stripped 1 base from V and 9 bases from J, with 15 bases between. CDR1 is MGHRA, CDR2 YSYEKL, per germline. This CDR3 has 14 residues. The CDR3 region has the DNA TGCGCCAGCAGCCAAGGTGTATTGAGCTCTCAAGCTTTCTTT. It translates to CASSQGVLSSQAFF.

The CDR3 region has the DNA TGTGCTAGTGCCAGGGACATAGGAACAGATACGCAGTATTTT. This sequence encodes CASARDIGTDTQYF. The chain is built from TRBV12-5 and TRBJ2-3; possibly TRBD1 for D (6 bases). This CDR3 region has 14 residues. V was clipped by 7 bases and J by 3 bases, with 14 bases between them. Germline CDR1 is LGHNT and CDR2 is FRNRAP. The full variable domain, rest sourced from reference TRBV12-5 and TRBJ2-3, is DARVTQTPRHKVTEMGQEVTMRCQPILGHNTVFWYRQTMMQGLELLAYFRNRAPLDDSGMPKDRFSAEMPDATLATLKIQPSEPRDSAVYFCASARDIGTDTQYFGPGTRLTVL.

This clone appeared once. The chain carries TRBV9 and TRBJ1-5; 7 nucleotides line up with TRBD1. Germline V CDR1 and CDR2: SGDLS, YYNGEE. This CDR3 contains 14 residues. V lost 4 bases and J lost 4; bases outside the gene matches: 5. CDR3 in DNA: TGTGCCAGCAGCAAACAGGGGAGGAATCAGCCCCAGCATTTT. Translation: CASSKQGRNQPQHF.

The rearrangement joins TRBV5-4 to TRBJ2-6; 8 nucleotides line up with TRBD1. Trimming cost V 0 bases and J 3 bases; bases outside gene matches: 5. CDR3 size: 17 residues. The V gene's germline CDR1 is SGHNT and CDR2 YYREEE (reference sequence). The DNA for the CDR3 is TGTGCCAGCAGCTTGGCCAGGGGGCTATATGGGGCCAACGTCCTGACTTTC. Its protein is CASSLARGLYGANVLTF. The full variable domain, completed using reference TRBV5-4 and TRBJ2-6, is ETGVTQSPTHLIKTRGQQVTLRCSSQSGHNTVSWYQQALGQGPQFIFQYYREEENGRGNFPPRFSGLQFPNYSSELNVNALELDDSALYLCASSLARGLYGANVLTFGAGSRLTVL.

V gene TRBV5-1 combines with J gene TRBJ1-2, with TRBD1 identical over 7 bases. V lost 2 bases to trimming and J lost 2 bases; unmatched junction nucleotides: 6. CDR1 is SGHRS and CDR2 is YFSETQ in the germline V gene. The CDR3 covers 15 residues. The CDR3 region has the DNA TGCGCCAGCAGCTTAGGGACAGCGACCAACTATGGCTACACCTTC. Its translation is CASSLGTATNYGYTF.

This rearrangement joins TRBV10-2 to TRBJ1-5; a possible D gene is TRBD1 (6 bases). Between the trimmed V and J ends, which lost 3 bases and 1 base, there was a span of 10 bases. Germline assignment: CDR1 WSHSY and CDR2 SAAADI. The CDR3 has 15 amino acids. The CDR3 spells CASSDGGASNQPQHF. The CDR3 DNA follows: TGCGCCAGCAGTGATGGGGGGGCAAGCAATCAGCCCCAGCATTTT.

The CDR3 loop is CASSLAESSYEQYF. CDR3 coding DNA: TGTGCCAGCAGTTTAGCGGAGAGCTCCTACGAGCAGTACTTC. This chain connects TRBV28 to TRBJ2-7, with D unclear. Germline-derived CDR1 and CDR2 are MDHEN and SYDVKM. Trimming left V 2 bases short and J 0 bases short, with 8 bases between. The CDR3 spans 14 residues.

V gene TRBV18 combines with J gene TRBJ1-3; unclear D gene. The CDR3 totals 14 residues. In germline, CDR1 is KGHSH, CDR2 LQKENI. Trimming took 1 base from V and 0 from J, leaving 4 bases between them. The chain's CDR3 is CASSPRDSGNTIYF. The CDR3 region has the DNA TGTGCCAGCTCACCACGAGACTCTGGAAACACCATATATTTT.

The genes are TRBV4-1 and TRBJ2-3; 11 bases fit TRBD2. The CDR3 length is 20 residues. Unmatched junction bases numbered 12, after V lost 1 base and J lost 0 bases. The V gene's germline CDR1 is MGHRA and CDR2 YSYEKL. The chain's CDR3 is CASSQGTSGPRLLSTDTQYF. DNA of the CDR3: TGCGCCAGCAGCCAAGGGACTAGCGGGCCACGATTGCTCAGCACAGATACGCAGTATTTT.

This clone was seen only once. This chain connects TRBV6-5 to TRBJ2-5, with 8 bases identical to TRBD2. The junction had 10 bases not matched to a gene; V was cut back by 7 bases and J by 6 bases. This CDR3 is built from 14 residues. Looked up from germline, CDR1 is MNHEY and CDR2 is SVGAGI. This CDR3 is CASTPGGGGKTQYF. The CDR3 bases are TGTGCCAGCACCCCCGGGGGGGGCGGAAAGACCCAGTACTTC.

The chain links TRBV11-1 to TRBJ2-2; TRBD1 matches at 7 bases. Germline V lookup: CDR1 SGHAT, CDR2 FQDESV (reference sequence). After removal of 5 bases from V and 3 bases from J, the junction contained 6 bases not matched to a gene. The CDR3 runs 15 residues. In DNA form, the CDR3 reads TGTGCCAGCAGCCAATATACAGGGGACACCGGGGAGCTGTTTTTT. This codes for CASSQYTGDTGELFF.

In this sample, this clone turned up once. The rearrangement links TRBV18 to TRBJ1-6, with 11 bases identical to TRBD1. The CDR3 covers 14 residues. Germline loops: CDR1 KGHSH, CDR2 LQKENI. With 3 bases clipped from V and 9 bases from J, the junction kept 1 base outside the gene matches. The CDR3 region is CASSPGTGGSPLHF. Written as DNA, the CDR3 is TGTGCCAGCTCACCTGGGACAGGGGGTTCACCCCTCCACTTT.

CDR3 sequence reads: CAISSGTYNEQFF. CDR3 bases: TGTGCCATCAGTAGCGGTACCTACAATGAGCAGTTCTTC. V usage is TRBV10-3 and J usage is TRBJ2-1, with TRBD2 as a possible D gene (5 bases). The V end was cut by 5 bases, the J end by 2 bases, with 7 bases between. Per germline, CDR1 ENHRY and CDR2 SYGVKD. The length of the CDR3 is 13 residues.

The CDR3 region is CASSVGIGSSNQPQHF. The DNA of the CDR3 is TGTGCCAGCAGCGTAGGAATCGGGTCTAGCAATCAGCCCCAGCATTTT. The genes are TRBV9 and TRBJ1-5; D is uncertain. Trimming took 0 bases from V and 0 from J, leaving 10 bases between them. This CDR3 is 16 amino acids long. CDR1 is SGDLS and CDR2 is YYNGEE in the germline V gene.

The genes are TRBV19 and TRBJ1-6; D is perhaps TRBD1 (6 bases). This CDR3 is 15 amino acids long. Germline V gives CDR1 LNHDA, CDR2 SQIVND (reference sequence). The ends were cut back, 3 bases at V and 8 bases at J, with 14 bases in the middle. In nucleotides, the CDR3 is TGTGCCAGTAGTATTTCGACAGGATCGGATTCACCCCTCCACTTT. Residues: CASSISTGSDSPLHF.

The chain couples TRBV7-9 to TRBJ1-5, with 9 bases matching TRBD1. There are 19 residues in the CDR3. Trimming cost V 0 bases and J 5 bases; bases outside gene matches: 14. Germline V gives CDR1 SEHNR, CDR2 FQNEAQ (reference sequence). The CDR3 DNA sequence: TGTGCCAGCAGCTTAGCCGCGGGACAGGGCCACCTGGCCCATCAGCCCCAGCATTTT. This codes for CASSLAAGQGHLAHQPQHF.

This chain connects TRBV7-2 to TRBJ2-3; tentative D call: TRBD1 (6 bases). V was pared by 6 bases and J by 6 bases, with 16 bases between. CDR3 length: 14 residues. Germline-derived CDR1 and CDR2 are SGHTA and FQGNSA. The chain's CDR3 is CASRPGERGDTQYF. In DNA form, the CDR3 reads TGTGCCAGCAGACCAGGGGAGAGGGGCGATACGCAGTATTTT.

The chain joins TRBV7-2 to TRBJ2-7, with 9 bases aligning to TRBD1. The CDR3 is 14 residues long. Germline loops: CDR1 SGHTA, CDR2 FQGNSA. J was trimmed by 4 bases and V by 4 bases; bases with no gene match: 5. The CDR3 loop reads CASSWTGEGYEQYF. For the CDR3, the DNA is TGTGCCAGCAGCTGGACAGGGGAGGGTTACGAGCAGTACTTC.

V is TRBV7-2 and J is TRBJ2-5, with 14 bases matching TRBD2. CDR1 is SGHTA and CDR2 is FQGNSA in the germline V gene. With 5 bases clipped from V and 4 bases from J, the junction kept 12 bases outside the gene matches. CDR3 size: 18 residues. Written as DNA, the CDR3 is TGTGCCAGCAGCCCTGGACTAGCGGGAGGTCGAGGGGTAGAGACCCAGTACTTC. Its protein is CASSPGLAGGRGVETQYF.

The chain uses TRBV19 and TRBJ2-2, with TRBD2 matching over 14 bases. The germline V gene has CDR1 LNHDA and CDR2 SQIVND (reference sequence). The junction had 13 bases not matched to a gene; V was cut back by 5 bases and J by 5 bases. The CDR3 contains 19 residues. The CDR3 is CASSSGLAGEVSWTGELFF. The CDR3 DNA is TGTGCCAGTAGTTCGGGACTAGCGGGAGAAGTAAGTTGGACCGGGGAGCTGTTTTTT. The entire variable domain, with the rest obtained from reference TRBV19 and TRBJ2-2, is as follows: DGGITQSPKYLFRKEGQNVTLSCEQNLNHDAMYWYRQDPGQGLRLIYYSQIVNDFQKGDIAEGYSVSREKKESFPLTVTSAQKNPTAFYLCASSSGLAGEVSWTGELFFGEGSRLTVL.

V is TRBV28 and J is TRBJ1-2; D ambiguous. V lost 6 bases and J 8 bases, leaving 13 bases between the germline ends. CDR1 is MDHEN, CDR2 SYDVKM, per germline. The CDR3 runs 12 residues. CDR3 nucleotides: TGTGCCAGCAGGATTCTCTTCGGGGGCTACACCTTC. Translating gives CASRILFGGYTF.

The rearrangement links TRBV9 to TRBJ2-7; tentatively, D is TRBD2 (5 bases). This CDR3 has 15 residues. Germline V lookup: CDR1 SGDLS, CDR2 YYNGEE. V lost 2 bases and J lost 2, with 14 bases in between. CDR3 region: CASSVTFGLAYEQYF. CDR3 coding DNA: TGTGCCAGCAGCGTTACCTTTGGACTGGCCTACGAGCAGTACTTC. Together with reference TRBV9 and TRBJ2-7, the CDR3 gives the full variable domain: DSGVTQTPKHLITATGQRVTLRCSPRSGDLSVYWYQQSLDQGLQFLIQYYNGEERAKGNILERFSAQQFPDLHSELNLSSLELGDSALYFCASSVTFGLAYEQYFGPGTRLTVT.

The gene calls are TRBV2 and TRBJ2-1; 8 bases map to TRBD1. The CDR3 has 13 amino acids. Germline-derived CDR1 and CDR2 are SNHLY and FYNNEI. Trimming took 1 base from V and 7 from J; bases not matched to a gene: 0. The DNA of the CDR3 is TGTGCCAGCAGTGAAGACAGGGGGAATGAGCAGTTCTTC. It translates to CASSEDRGNEQFF.

The chain has TRBV6-5 and TRBJ1-5, with TRBD1 matching over 9 bases. The trim removed 4 bases at V and 7 bases at J, leaving 5 bases unmatched. CDR1 and CDR2 from the germline V gene are MNHEY and SVGAGI. The CDR3 length is 14 residues. CDR3 residues: CASSSTGGRQPQHF. The CDR3 nucleotides are TGTGCCAGCAGTTCTACAGGGGGCAGGCAGCCCCAGCATTTT.